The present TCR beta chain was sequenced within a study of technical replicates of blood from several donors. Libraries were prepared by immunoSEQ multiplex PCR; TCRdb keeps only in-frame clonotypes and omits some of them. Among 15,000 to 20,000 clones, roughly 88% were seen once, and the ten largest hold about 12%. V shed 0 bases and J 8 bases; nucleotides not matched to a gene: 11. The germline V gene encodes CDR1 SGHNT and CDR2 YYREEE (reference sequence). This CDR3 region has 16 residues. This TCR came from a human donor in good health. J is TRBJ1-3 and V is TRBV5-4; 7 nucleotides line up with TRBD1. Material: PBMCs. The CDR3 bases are TGTGCCAGCAGCTTGGGGACAGGTGGGGCTAAGGACACCATATATTTT. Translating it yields CASSLGTGGAKDTIYF.